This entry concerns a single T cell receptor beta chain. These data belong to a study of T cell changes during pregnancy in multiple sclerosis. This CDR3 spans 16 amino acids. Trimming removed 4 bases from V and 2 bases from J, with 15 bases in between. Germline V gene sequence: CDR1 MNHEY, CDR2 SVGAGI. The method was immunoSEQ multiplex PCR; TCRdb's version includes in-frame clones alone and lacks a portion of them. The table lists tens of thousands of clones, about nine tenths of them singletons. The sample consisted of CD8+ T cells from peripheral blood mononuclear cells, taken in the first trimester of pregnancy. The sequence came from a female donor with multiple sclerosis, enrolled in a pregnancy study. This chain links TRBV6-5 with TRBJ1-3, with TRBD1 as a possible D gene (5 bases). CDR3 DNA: TGTGCCAGCAGTTCTCTGACAGCAGGTCCTGGAAACACCATATATTTT. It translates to CASSSLTAGPGNTIYF.